Listed below are T cell receptor beta chains from one sample, sequenced in a study of shared clonotypes between healthy human individuals. This table comes from immunoSEQ multiplex PCR, and its TCRdb copy is limited to in-frame clones, with some not included. In the table there are millions of clones, around nine tenths of which are singletons. Sequencing input: naive CD4+ T cells sorted from blood. The receptor source for this set is a man aged 18 to 35 in good health. Each CDR3 is given with its conserved first and last residue. A D gene is named only where the DNA matches it firmly. Where a row states a size, it is once, few, many or the class of an expanded clone; other rows omit it.

- | TRBJ2-7 | TRBV19 | TRBD1 | CASSVDRGLSYEQYF | TGTGCCAGTAGCGTCGACAGGGGGCTTTCCTACGAGCAGTACTTC
- | TRBJ2-5 | TRBV6-5 | - | CASSYSWTDSRTQYF | TGTGCCAGCAGTTACTCCTGGACAGACTCCAGGACCCAGTACTTC
- | TRBJ1-2 | TRBV5-1 | TRBD1 | CASRGTGANYGYTF | TGCGCCAGCAGGGGGACAGGGGCTAACTATGGCTACACCTTC
- | TRBJ2-7 | TRBV21-1 | - | CASSKATRPYEQYF | TGTGCCAGCAGCAAAGCCACTCGCCCCTACGAGCAGTACTTC
- | TRBJ1-1 | TRBV27 | - | CASARGGTEAFF | TGTGCCAGCGCCCGAGGGGGCACTGAAGCTTTCTTT
- | TRBJ2-7 | TRBV5-1 | - | CASSLTGSYEQYF | TGCGCCAGCAGCTTGACCGGATCCTACGAGCAGTACTTC
- | TRBJ2-7 | TRBV27 | - | CASRLTASYEQYF | TGTGCCAGCAGATTAACGGCATCCTACGAGCAGTACTTC
- | TRBJ1-5 | TRBV7-9 | - | CASSRSAGFQPQHF | TGTGCCAGCAGCCGTTCAGCGGGGTTTCAGCCCCAGCATTTT
few | TRBJ1-5 | TRBV30 | - | CAWSAQGQPQHF | TGTGCCTGGAGTGCCCAGGGCCAGCCCCAGCATTTT
once | TRBJ1-2 | TRBV18 | - | CASSPPGAGYGYTF | TGTGCCAGCTCACCACCGGGGGCAGGGTATGGCTACACCTTC
- | TRBJ2-1 | TRBV4-1 | - | CASSQATGTTLNEQFF | TGCGCCAGCAGCCAAGCTACCGGGACAACCCTTAATGAGCAGTTCTTC
few | TRBJ1-6 | TRBV7-8 | - | CASRPGLGSPLHF | TGTGCCAGCAGACCAGGGCTGGGTTCACCCCTCCACTTT
- | TRBJ2-7 | TRBV11-2 | - | CASSPVRGGSHEQYF | TGTGCCAGCAGCCCGGTAAGGGGGGGCTCCCACGAGCAGTACTTC
- | TRBJ2-3 | TRBV27 | TRBD1 | CASSLGGQGGPTDTQYF | TGTGCCAGCAGTTTGGGGGGACAGGGGGGCCCCACAGATACGCAGTATTTT
- | TRBJ2-2 | TRBV5-1 | TRBD1 | CASSLVGTGATGELFF | TGCGCCAGCAGCTTGGTAGGGACAGGGGCCACCGGGGAGCTGTTTTTT
- | TRBJ1-1 | TRBV7-9 | - | CASSGRELAFF | TGTGCCAGCAGCGGCAGGGAATTGGCTTTCTTT
- | TRBJ2-7 | TRBV4-3 | - | CASSPESFGEQYF | TGCGCCAGCAGCCCGGAGTCGTTCGGGGAGCAGTACTTC
- | TRBJ1-1 | TRBV5-4 | - | CASSFLSEAFF | TGTGCCAGCAGCTTCCTTAGTGAAGCTTTCTTT
- | TRBJ1-6 | TRBV7-9 | TRBD1 | CASSLPGQWNSPLHF | TGTGCCAGCAGTCTCCCGGGACAGTGGAATTCACCCCTCCACTTT